Listed here are 20 T cell receptor beta chains from one sample, sequenced in a study of T cells after yellow fever vaccination. MiXCR, run by TCRdb on the 5' RACE reads, gives a single entry per CDR3 protein. Of about 99,000 distinct CDR3 sequences in the sample, 5.8% are singletons; the top ten hold about 40%. The sequences come from CD8+ T cells sorted from PBMCs, collected 10 days after the yellow fever booster vaccination. These receptors were collected from a man between 18 and 35 years old who received the YFV17D yellow fever vaccine.

The table lists this clonotype with a count of one. A much more abundant neighbour one base away suggests this may be a read error. J is TRBJ2-2 and V is TRBV7-2; 8 nucleotides line up with TRBD1. This CDR3 contains 19 residues. The V and J ends lost 5 bases and 1 base, in that order; junction bases with no gene match: 15. The germline gives CDR1 SGHTA, CDR2 FQGNSA. As DNA, the CDR3 is TGTGCCAGCAGCCATCGTCCCGGGACAGGCCGATGGAACACCGGGGAGCTGTTTTTT. Protein sequence: CASSHRPGTGRWNTGELFF.

The genes are TRBV20-1 and TRBJ2-6; D call uncertain. CDR3 length equals 14 residues. Germline CDR1 DFQATT, CDR2 SNEGSKA (reference sequence). V was pared by 5 bases and J by 1 base, with 9 bases between. This CDR3 is CSAPRVSGANVLTF. CDR3 coding DNA: TGCAGTGCTCCTAGGGTGTCTGGGGCCAACGTCCTGACTTTC.

This clonotype was seen a handful of times. The chain's CDR3 is CASSLNRPQETQYF. As DNA, the CDR3 is TGTGCCAGCAGCTTAAACAGACCCCAAGAGACCCAGTACTTC. The chain is built from TRBV7-9 and TRBJ2-5, with unresolved D. This CDR3 has 14 residues. V was shortened by 2 bases and J by 1 base, with 8 bases between the two germline ends. Germline V CDR1 and CDR2: SEHNR, FQNEAQ (reference sequence).

V and J are TRBV12-3 or TRBV12-4 and TRBJ2-7; D might be TRBD1 (5 bases). Deletions cut 6 bases from V and 3 bases from J, with 12 bases between. This CDR3 has 13 amino acids. As DNA, the CDR3 is TGTGCCAGCAGCTCCACAGGCCGCTACGAGCAGTACTTC. Translating gives CASSSTGRYEQYF.

This clonotype was detected only a few times. This chain uses TRBV6-5 with TRBJ1-1, with D perhaps matching TRBD1 (6 bases). The V gene's germline CDR1 is MNHEY and CDR2 SVGAGI. The V end lost 6 bases, the J end lost 1 base, and 6 bases lay between the germline ends. The CDR3 totals 12 residues. CDR3 region: CASRGANTEAFF. The CDR3 coding sequence is TGTGCCAGCAGGGGGGCGAACACTGAAGCTTTCTTT.

This clonotype was seen a few times. The chain has TRBV7-2 and TRBJ1-1; D gene uncertain. Looked up from germline, CDR1 is SGHTA and CDR2 is FQGNSA. Trimming pared 5 bases from V and 1 base from J, leaving 11 bases between. The CDR3 runs to 14 residues. As DNA, the CDR3 is TGTGCCAGCAGCATACGCTCCCCGAACACTGAAGCTTTCTTT. Residues: CASSIRSPNTEAFF.

The J gene is TRBJ2-7, the V gene TRBV27, with D possibly being TRBD1 or TRBD2 (5 bases each). Per the germline V gene, CDR1 is MNHEY and CDR2 is SMNVEV (reference sequence). The V and J ends lost 6 bases and 6 bases respectively, with 18 bases between them. The CDR3 is made up of 14 amino acids. CDR3: CASRPRRGVGEQYF. The CDR3 nucleotides read TGTGCCAGCAGACCCAGACGAGGGGTAGGCGAGCAGTACTTC.

The rearrangement uses TRBV12-3 or TRBV12-4 and TRBJ1-2; TRBD1 matches 7 bases. The CDR3 runs to 14 residues. The V and J ends lost 1 base and 8 bases, in that order; junction bases with no gene match: 7. CDR3 DNA sequence: TGTGCCAGCAGTTTAGGAGGGGGCGTAAGAGGCTACACCTTC. Amino acid sequence: CASSLGGGVRGYTF.

This clonotype was counted many times. This chain links TRBV12-3 or TRBV12-4 with TRBJ1-4, with 7 positions matching TRBD1. This CDR3 comprises 15 residues. V lost 5 bases, J lost 3 bases, and 6 bases stayed unmatched. The chain's CDR3 is CASSITGEANEKLFF. The CDR3 DNA sequence: TGTGCCAGCAGTATCACAGGGGAGGCTAATGAAAAACTGTTTTTT.

This clonotype was counted ten times or more. The chain uses TRBV7-9 and TRBJ2-3; D remains unclear. The CDR3 loop spans 12 amino acids. V shed 1 base and J shed 6 bases, with 5 bases lying between them. Germline V gene sequence: CDR1 SEHNR, CDR2 FQNEAQ (reference sequence). In DNA form, the CDR3 reads TGTGCCAGCAGCTTAGAGACGGATACGCAGTATTTT. It encodes CASSLETDTQYF.

This clonotype showed up just a few times. The chain employs TRBV9 and TRBJ2-5; maybe TRBD2 (5 bases). The V end lost 4 bases, the J end lost 0 bases, and 13 bases lay between the germline ends. Germline lookup yields CDR1 SGDLS and CDR2 YYNGEE. CDR3 size: 15 residues. The CDR3 DNA is TGTGCCAGCAGCAGAGGCGGGCAGAACCAAGAGACCCAGTACTTC. This gives the protein CASSRGGQNQETQYF.

The CDR3 bases are TGTGCCAGCAGCTTAGGCAGGGCGGGCAATCAGCCCCAGCATTTT. It is translated as CASSLGRAGNQPQHF. V and J are TRBV7-2 and TRBJ1-5, with D tentatively TRBD1 (5 bases). Trimming removed 1 base from V and 2 bases from J, with 9 bases in between. CDR1 is SGHTA and CDR2 is FQGNSA in the germline V gene. The CDR3 spans 15 residues.

The genes are TRBV9 and TRBJ2-1, with TRBD2 matching over 7 bases. J was trimmed by 4 bases and V by 0 bases; bases with no gene match: 4. The CDR3 extends over 15 amino acids. The germline V gene encodes CDR1 SGDLS and CDR2 YYNGEE. CDR3 amino acids: CASSVDGLVYNEQFF. For the CDR3, the DNA is TGTGCCAGCAGCGTAGACGGACTAGTTTACAATGAGCAGTTCTTC.

This chain links TRBV5-1 with TRBJ1-5; no reliable D call. Germline V gene data show CDR1 as SGHRS and CDR2 as YFSETQ. The length of the CDR3 is 15 residues. The V end lost 4 bases, the J end lost 1 base, and 12 bases lay between the germline ends. CDR3 DNA sequence: TGCGCCAGCAGCCCGAGCGGAGGAAGCAATCAGCCCCAGCATTTT. The encoded protein is CASSPSGGSNQPQHF.

In its sample, this clonotype was seen a few times. The chain carries TRBV27 and TRBJ1-5; perhaps TRBD1 as D (6 bases). V was cut by 2 bases and J by 7 bases, with 12 bases left in between. The CDR3 contains 14 residues. Germline lookup yields CDR1 MNHEY and CDR2 SMNVEV (reference sequence). The CDR3 bases are TGTGCCAGCAGTTTAGGGGGGGGCGGCCAGCCCCAGCATTTT. This sequence encodes CASSLGGGGQPQHF.

This clonotype has just a few counts. V usage is TRBV11-2 and J usage is TRBJ2-3, with TRBD2 as a possible D gene (6 bases). The CDR3 spans 14 residues. The germline V gene encodes CDR1 SGHAT and CDR2 FQNNGV. V was cut by 3 bases and J by 2 bases, with 9 bases left in between. The CDR3 DNA sequence: TGTGCCAGCAGCTTTGGGGGGTACACAGATACGCAGTATTTT. Amino acids: CASSFGGYTDTQYF. The full variable domain, in which reference TRBV11-2 and TRBJ2-3 provide the parts outside the CDR3, is EAGVAQSPRYKIIEKRQSVAFWCNPISGHATLYWYQQILGQGPKLLIQFQNNGVVDDSQLPKDRFSAERLKGVDSTLKIQPAKLEDSAVYLCASSFGGYTDTQYFGPGTRLTVL.

The chain uses TRBV7-9 and TRBJ2-1; TRBD1 is a possible D gene (5 bases). The CDR3 extends over 16 amino acids. The V and J ends lost 6 bases and 5 bases respectively, with 20 bases between them. CDR1 SEHNR and CDR2 FQNEAQ come from the germline V gene (reference sequence). The CDR3 spells CASSSFDRQPNNEQFF. CDR3 nucleotide sequence: TGTGCCAGCAGTTCATTCGACAGACAGCCAAACAATGAGCAGTTCTTC.

This clonotype showed up just once. This chain connects TRBV12-3 or TRBV12-4 to TRBJ1-2; D call uncertain. The CDR3 runs 14 residues. Trimming shortened V by 0 bases and J by 4 bases, and 9 bases separated the two germline ends. CDR3 nucleotides: TGTGCCAGCAGTTTAGCGGGATCCGCCTATGGCTACACCTTC. This sequence encodes CASSLAGSAYGYTF.

This clonotype was picked up a small number of times. This chain connects TRBV13 to TRBJ2-1; maybe TRBD2 (6 bases). CDR3 size: 16 residues. V lost 4 bases and J 2 bases, leaving 15 bases between the germline ends. Germline lookup yields CDR1 PRHDT and CDR2 FYEKMQ (reference sequence). CDR3: CASSSTGTGAYNEQFF. CDR3 nucleotide sequence: TGTGCCAGCAGCTCCACCGGGACGGGGGCCTACAATGAGCAGTTCTTC.

This clonotype was seen at least ten times. This chain links TRBV11-3 with TRBJ2-1; tentatively, D is TRBD1 (5 bases). CDR1 is SGHNT and CDR2 is YENEEA in the germline V gene. The V gene lost 6 bases and the J gene lost 6 bases, with 15 bases spanning the gap. The CDR3 has 14 residues. The CDR3 protein is CASSFSGLANEQFF. The CDR3 DNA sequence: TGTGCCAGCAGTTTTTCAGGGTTGGCCAATGAGCAGTTCTTC.